This section outlines one TCR beta chain sequence together with its context. This sample was included in a study of human T cells and chemical hapten exposure. Across the whole study: The study traced per-sample TCR yield variation mainly to small differences in pooled library volumes.

Time point reported: patch test 1, 2 weeks after DPC sensitization. The sample's treatment: therapeutic diphenylcyclopropenone sensitization with weekly scalp DPC. Venepuncture was done earlier than the placement of each patch test. The CDR3 runs 12 residues. CDR1 DFQATT and CDR2 SNEGSKA come from the germline V gene (reference sequence). V shed 2 bases, J shed 4 bases, and the junction held 2 bases outside the gene matches. TCRdb re-called the RACE reads through MiXCR, storing one row per CDR3 protein. The table includes about 100,000 distinct CDR3 sequences, more than 9% detected once. The sequenced sample was whole blood, obtained in connection with sensitization to the hapten diphenylcyclopropenone (DPC). The genes are TRBV20-1 and TRBJ2-7; 7 nucleotides match TRBD2. The receptor was derived from a man aged 35 to 55 with alopecia areata. Some clones in this sample may be carry-over from other donors' samples. The CDR3 sequence is CSARRREYEQYF. CDR3 sequence (DNA): TGCAGTGCTAGAAGGCGGGAGTACGAGCAGTACTTC.